Each of the 14 T cell receptor beta chains below was sequenced from the same sample in a study of blood T cell repertoires in COVID-19. Using immunoSEQ multiplex PCR, the repertoire was profiled, and TCRdb retains in-frame clones only, with some absent. The table lists 150,000 to 200,000 clones, roughly 84% of them singletons. Sequencing was carried out using PBMCs or T cells enriched from blood (not recorded which). The source is a woman aged 25 to 39 who had been exposed to COVID-19.

J is TRBJ1-2 and V is TRBV27; tentative D call: TRBD1 (5 bases). The CDR3 loop spans 17 amino acids. Germline V CDR1 and CDR2: MNHEY, SMNVEV (reference sequence). The ends were cut back, 5 bases at V and 5 bases at J, with 24 bases in the middle. The CDR3 is CASSPYPPGKQGYGYTF. In DNA form, the CDR3 reads TGTGCCAGCAGTCCCTACCCACCAGGGAAGCAAGGGTATGGCTACACCTTC.

The genes are TRBV24-1 and TRBJ1-3; D is uncertain. V shed 1 base and J shed 0 bases, with 9 bases lying between them. The CDR3 contains 16 residues. CDR1 and CDR2 (germline): KGHDR, SFDVKD. CDR3 DNA: TGTGCCACCAGTGATTTAACTCCCTACTCTGGAAACACCATATATTTT. This encodes CATSDLTPYSGNTIYF.

The genes are TRBV6-5 and TRBJ1-2, with TRBD1 matching over 7 bases. In germline, CDR1 is MNHEY, CDR2 SVGAGI. J gave up 4 bases and V 0 bases, and 5 bases lay outside the gene matches. The CDR3 is 15 amino acids. Here the CDR3 DNA reads TGTGCCAGCAGTTACTCTTGGGCAGGGGGCTATGGCTACACCTTC. Translation gives CASSYSWAGGYGYTF.

This rearrangement joins TRBV20-1 to TRBJ1-2, with D possibly TRBD1 on 5 matching bases. The germline V gene encodes CDR1 DFQATT and CDR2 SNEGSKA (reference sequence). The CDR3 length is 11 residues. Trimming took 6 bases from V and 7 from J, leaving 12 bases between them. CDR3 in amino acids: CSARWGGGYTF. CDR3 nucleotides: TGCAGTGCCAGATGGGGGGGTGGCTACACCTTC.

The rearrangement joins TRBV5-4 to TRBJ2-5; the D is unclear. Trimming removed 4 bases from V and 5 bases from J, with 9 bases in between. CDR3 size: 12 residues. The germline V gene encodes CDR1 SGHNT and CDR2 YYREEE (reference sequence). This chain's CDR3 is CASSLVGETQYF. The DNA for the CDR3 is TGTGCCAGCAGCCTGGTCGGTGAGACCCAGTACTTC.

The J gene is TRBJ1-2, the V gene TRBV12-3 or TRBV12-4; D gene ambiguous. There are 13 residues in the CDR3. V lost 3 bases and J 0 bases, leaving 5 bases between the germline ends. The CDR3 DNA reads as TGTGCCAGCAGTTTGAACACTAACTATGGCTACACCTTC. Translation gives CASSLNTNYGYTF.

The V call is TRBV7-9, the J call TRBJ2-7, with 7 positions matching TRBD1. From germline, CDR1 is SEHNR and CDR2 FQNEAQ (reference sequence). J gave up 1 base and V 5 bases, and 8 bases lay outside the gene matches. CDR3 length equals 15 residues. The CDR3 spells CASSPGQPPSYEQYF. The CDR3 nucleotides read TGTGCCAGCAGCCCGGGACAGCCCCCTTCCTACGAGCAGTACTTC.

Written as DNA, the CDR3 is TGTGCCAGCAGCTTAGCGCCCCCAGAGACAGGGTTGGGGTATGGCTACACCTTC. This gives the protein CASSLAPPETGLGYGYTF. V usage is TRBV7-6 and J usage is TRBJ1-2, with TRBD1 identical over 7 bases. Germline values: CDR1 SGHVS, CDR2 FNYEAQ. The CDR3 is made up of 18 amino acids. After removal of 0 bases from V and 5 bases from J, the junction contained 15 bases not matched to a gene.

The chain carries TRBV6-4 and TRBJ2-1; D possibly corresponds to TRBD1 (5 bases). The CDR3 extends over 15 amino acids. Germline CDR1 and CDR2: MRHNA and SNTAGT. V lost 3 bases and J 7 bases, leaving 16 bases between the germline ends. The CDR3 DNA reads as TGTGCCAGCAGTGAACAGGCTCCCGCCACTAATGAGCAGTTCTTC. This gives the protein CASSEQAPATNEQFF.

This rearrangement joins TRBV19 to TRBJ1-2, with TRBD1 matching over 7 bases. CDR1 and CDR2 from the germline V gene are LNHDA and SQIVND (reference sequence). After removal of 6 bases from V and 4 bases from J, the junction contained 8 bases not matched to a gene. The length of the CDR3 is 14 residues. The CDR3 loop is CASRGGTDIYGYTF. The CDR3, as DNA: TGTGCCAGTAGAGGGGGGACAGATATCTATGGCTACACCTTC.

The DNA of the CDR3 is TGTGCCAGCTCACCACCCACGGGACAGGGGAATTACGAGCAGTACTTC. This translates into CASSPPTGQGNYEQYF. The chain combines TRBV18 with TRBJ2-7; 10 bases are shared with TRBD1. This CDR3 is 16 amino acids long. Germline V gene sequence: CDR1 KGHSH, CDR2 LQKENI. The V gene end was trimmed by 0 bases and the J gene end by 4 bases; junction bases not matched to a gene: 6.

A single count supports this clone. A junction end diverges from the germline sequence, so it may reflect a read error. The V gene is TRBV18, the J gene TRBJ1-5; no reliable D call. The germline CDR1 and CDR2 sequences are KGHSH and LQKENI. This CDR3 is built from 12 residues. The CDR3: CASSPVNRPQHF. In DNA, the CDR3 is TGTGCCAGCTCACCAGTAAATCGGCCCCAGCATTTT.

The chain uses TRBV20-1 and TRBJ2-7, with a tentative D call TRBD2 (7 bases). The CDR3 contains 14 residues. CDR1 and CDR2 from the germline V gene are DFQATT and SNEGSKA (reference sequence). Between the trimmed V and J ends, which lost 3 bases and 0 bases, there was a span of 12 bases. CDR3 DNA sequence: TGCAGTGCTAGTAGGGGGGGGTACTCCTACGAGCAGTACTTC. As protein: CSASRGGYSYEQYF.

This chain connects TRBV2 to TRBJ1-6; D is perhaps TRBD1 (6 bases). Germline V gene data show CDR1 as SNHLY and CDR2 as FYNNEI. V gave up 11 bases and J gave up 15 bases, with 20 bases separating them. The CDR3 has 12 residues. The chain's CDR3 is CASLWGPGVLHF. The CDR3 nucleotides are TGTGCCTCCCTTTGGGGGCCCGGGGTCCTCCACTTT. Using reference TRBV2 and TRBJ1-6 for the parts outside the CDR3, the full variable domain is EPEVTQTPSHQVTQMGQEVILRCVPISNHLYFYWYRQILGQKVEFLVSFYNNEISEKSEIFDDQFSVERPDGSNFTLKIRSTKLEDSAMYFCASLWGPGVLHFGNGTRLTVT.